What follows are 6 T cell receptor beta chains derived from one specimen sequenced in a study of TIL therapy for anti-PD-1-resistant metastatic lung cancer. This was the immunoSEQ v3 assay. Using immunoSEQ multiplex PCR, the repertoire was profiled, and TCRdb retains in-frame clones only, with some absent. This sample yields 20,000 or so clones, of which more than 65% are seen a single time; roughly 2% belongs to the top ten. Sample time point: pre-treatment sample, taken before nivolumab and TIL therapy. The starting material was blood, obtained at baseline. All receptors derive from a person aged 25-80 years with non-small cell lung cancer.

The chain employs TRBV19 and TRBJ2-1; 14 bases line up with TRBD2. Germline values: CDR1 LNHDA, CDR2 SQIVND (reference sequence). Trimming removed 5 bases from V and 9 bases from J; junction bases left unmatched: 9. The CDR3 has 16 amino acids. Here the CDR3 reads CASSPRLAGGRIEQFF. CDR3 sequence (DNA): TGTGCCAGTAGTCCACGACTAGCGGGGGGGCGCATTGAGCAGTTCTTC.

J is TRBJ2-5 and V is TRBV5-1, with TRBD1 as a possible D gene (6 bases). This CDR3 has 13 residues. Trimming stripped 2 bases from V and 4 bases from J, with 9 bases between. CDR1 and CDR2 from the germline V gene are SGHRS and YFSETQ. The CDR3 coding sequence is TGCGCCAGCAGCTTAGAAGGGGGAGAGACCCAGTACTTC. Its translation: CASSLEGGETQYF.

The chain combines TRBV7-9 with TRBJ1-3; 7 positions agree with TRBD1. This CDR3 has 14 residues. The junction had 6 bases not matched to a gene; V was cut back by 2 bases and J by 8 bases. CDR1 and CDR2 from the germline V gene are SEHNR and FQNEAQ (reference sequence). The CDR3 is CASSLYQGEDTIYF. The CDR3 bases are TGTGCCAGCAGCTTATACCAGGGGGAGGACACCATATATTTT.

For this clone: A junction end diverges from the germline sequence, so it may reflect a read error. J is TRBJ1-1 and V is TRBV6-4; 8 nucleotides match TRBD1. The CDR3 has 10 amino acids. Per germline, CDR1 MRHNA and CDR2 SNTAGT. The CDR3 here is CASSEDRGFF. The DNA for the CDR3 is TGTGCCAGCAGTGAAGACAGGGGCTTTTTT.

This chain uses TRBV7-9 with TRBJ2-3, with D perhaps TRBD1 (5 bases). The germline gives CDR1 SEHNR, CDR2 FQNEAQ (reference sequence). The V end lost 4 bases, the J end lost 5 bases, and 16 bases lay between the germline ends. This CDR3 comprises 15 residues. CDR3 DNA sequence: TGTGCCAGCAGCTCCCAGGGCCCCTCTAGAGATACGCAGTATTTT. Translated, it gives CASSSQGPSRDTQYF. Full variable domain (missing parts from reference TRBV7-9 and TRBJ2-3): DTGVSQNPRHKITKRGQNVTFRCDPISEHNRLYWYRQTLGQGPEFLTYFQNEAQLEKSRLLSDRFSAERPKGSFSTLEIQRTEQGDSAMYLCASSSQGPSRDTQYFGPGTRLTVL.

The chain couples TRBV19 to TRBJ2-7; possibly TRBD1 or TRBD2 for D (5 bases each). The CDR3 spans 15 residues. Germline V lookup: CDR1 LNHDA, CDR2 SQIVND (reference sequence). V was clipped by 5 bases and J by 4 bases, with 18 bases between them. Written as DNA, the CDR3 is TGTGCCAGTAGTGTTACAGGAGGCCCCCAATACGAGCAGTACTTC. Translated, it gives CASSVTGGPQYEQYF. The variable domain in full, completed from reference TRBV19 and TRBJ2-7, reads DGGITQSPKYLFRKEGQNVTLSCEQNLNHDAMYWYRQDPGQGLRLIYYSQIVNDFQKGDIAEGYSVSREKKESFPLTVTSAQKNPTAFYLCASSVTGGPQYEQYFGPGTRLTVT.